These 23 T cell receptor beta chains originate from one sample sequenced in a study of blood T cells in healthy people across ages. Alongside a J-beta primer mix, a sample-barcoded 5' primer served in a second PCR lasting 7 to 11 cycles. TCRdb reanalysed the 5' RACE reads using MiXCR and keeps one entry per CDR3 protein. The table lists around 2 million distinct CDR3 sequences, 30% to 40% of them singletons. Source material: blood. The receptors stem from a human donor in good health.

V and J are TRBV4-1 and TRBJ2-7; maybe TRBD2 (5 bases). Germline CDR1 and CDR2: MGHRA and YSYEKL. This CDR3 is built from 15 residues. V was clipped by 4 bases and J by 4 bases, with 17 bases between them. The CDR3 coding sequence is TGCGCCAGCAGCCCATCGGGGATTGGGCCGTACGAGCAGTACTTC. It codes for CASSPSGIGPYEQYF.

This clonotype occurred a few times. This sequence joins TRBV7-9 and TRBJ2-1, with 8 positions matching TRBD2. Per germline, CDR1 SEHNR and CDR2 FQNEAQ (reference sequence). V shed 3 bases and J 3 bases; nucleotides not matched to a gene: 1. This CDR3 has 14 residues. DNA for the CDR3: TGTGCCAGCAGCTTTACTAGCGGCTACAATGAGCAGTTCTTC. The encoded protein is CASSFTSGYNEQFF.

This clonotype has just a few counts. The chain is built from TRBV7-2 and TRBJ2-1; tentatively, D is TRBD2 (5 bases). Germline V lookup: CDR1 SGHTA, CDR2 FQGNSA. V was trimmed by 6 bases and J by 6 bases, leaving 15 bases between them. This CDR3 region has 14 residues. CDR3 region: CASRKGAPRNEQFF. Written as DNA, the CDR3 is TGTGCCAGCAGAAAGGGAGCTCCCCGCAATGAGCAGTTCTTC.

The chain employs TRBV7-9 and TRBJ2-7; 7 nucleotides line up with TRBD1. The CDR3 length is 13 residues. Germline V gene sequence: CDR1 SEHNR, CDR2 FQNEAQ (reference sequence). After removal of 5 bases from V and 4 bases from J, the junction contained 5 bases not matched to a gene. CDR3 sequence: CASSETGLYEQYF. The CDR3 coding sequence is TGTGCCAGCAGCGAGACAGGGTTGTACGAGCAGTACTTC. The variable domain in full, completed from reference TRBV7-9 and TRBJ2-7, reads DTGVSQNPRHKITKRGQNVTFRCDPISEHNRLYWYRQTLGQGPEFLTYFQNEAQLEKSRLLSDRFSAERPKGSFSTLEIQRTEQGDSAMYLCASSETGLYEQYFGPGTRLTVT.

The rearrangement links TRBV7-9 to TRBJ1-1; D gene ambiguous. Trimming pared 2 bases from V and 8 bases from J, leaving 15 bases between. Germline V gene data show CDR1 as SEHNR and CDR2 as FQNEAQ (reference sequence). This CDR3 has 14 residues. Here the CDR3 reads CASSLPPGREEAFF. The CDR3 DNA sequence: TGTGCCAGCAGCTTACCCCCTGGACGGGAGGAAGCTTTCTTT.

This clonotype was seen only a few times. The chain joins TRBV7-9 to TRBJ1-4; 8 positions match TRBD1. This CDR3 region has 15 residues. CDR1 SEHNR and CDR2 FQNEAQ come from the germline V gene (reference sequence). Losses at the gene ends were 4 bases for V and 8 bases for J; bases not matched to a gene: 9. The CDR3 coding sequence is TGTGCCAGCAGCTCCCGGACAGGGAACGTCGAAAAACTGTTTTTT. It codes for CASSSRTGNVEKLFF.

This clonotype was recorded many times. V is TRBV12-3 or TRBV12-4 and J is TRBJ1-4; TRBD1 matches at 7 bases. This CDR3 is built from 14 residues. Losses at the gene ends were 6 bases for V and 6 bases for J; bases not matched to a gene: 7. CDR3 amino acids: CASSPRDSDEKLFF. The CDR3 bases are TGTGCCAGCAGCCCCCGGGACAGCGATGAAAAACTGTTTTTT.

J is TRBJ1-2 and V is TRBV6-2 or TRBV6-3; no definite D call. Germline V gene data show CDR1 as MNHEY and CDR2 as SVGEGT. The CDR3 is 16 residues long. V shed 0 bases and J shed 3 bases, with 14 bases lying between them. Here the CDR3 reads CASSYSFSGKDYGYTF. CDR3 nucleotide sequence: TGTGCCAGCAGTTACTCATTCAGCGGGAAGGACTATGGCTACACCTTC.

The rearrangement joins TRBV2 to TRBJ2-3, with TRBD2 identical over 9 bases. This CDR3 comprises 14 residues. Germline V lookup: CDR1 SNHLY, CDR2 FYNNEI. Trimming took 11 bases from V and 1 from J; bases not matched to a gene: 7. CDR3 nucleotides: TGTGCCTGGGCGGGGGGGCCCCGCACAGATACGCAGTATTTT. Protein product: CAWAGGPRTDTQYF. The whole variable domain, filled in from reference TRBV2 and TRBJ2-3, reads EPEVTQTPSHQVTQMGQEVILRCVPISNHLYFYWYRQILGQKVEFLVSFYNNEISEKSEIFDDQFSVERPDGSNFTLKIRSTKLEDSAMYFCAWAGGPRTDTQYFGPGTRLTVL.

The V and J genes are TRBV7-2 and TRBJ2-3, with 9 bases aligning to TRBD2. The CDR3 length is 18 residues. The V gene end was trimmed by 1 base and the J gene end by 1 base; junction bases not matched to a gene: 9. The germline V gene has CDR1 SGHTA and CDR2 FQGNSA. CDR3 nucleotides: TGTGCCAGCAGCTTAGAAGTTTCGACTAGCGGCCGCACAGATACGCAGTATTTT. Encoded protein: CASSLEVSTSGRTDTQYF. Full variable domain (rest looked up from reference TRBV7-2 and TRBJ2-3): GAGVSQSPSNKVTEKGKDVELRCDPISGHTALYWYRQSLGQGLEFLIYFQGNSAPDKSGLPSDRFSAERTGGSVSTLTIQRTQQEDSAVYLCASSLEVSTSGRTDTQYFGPGTRLTVL.

The chain employs TRBV7-9 and TRBJ2-1; 10 bases are a match to TRBD1. The CDR3 is 15 residues long. Germline V lookup: CDR1 SEHNR, CDR2 FQNEAQ (reference sequence). V gave up 3 bases and J gave up 8 bases; unmatched junction bases: 7. For the CDR3, the DNA is TGTGCCAGCAGCTTCCGGGACAGGGGATCGGATGAGCAGTTCTTC. Its protein product is CASSFRDRGSDEQFF.

This clonotype was detected only a few times. Relative to the germline gene, one junction end is altered; a read error may explain this. V and J are TRBV28 and TRBJ2-6; D unclear. Germline values: CDR1 MDHEN, CDR2 SYDVKM. The CDR3 runs 13 residues. CDR3 sequence: CAGRLAGANVLTF. Written as DNA, the CDR3 is TGTGCCGGCAGACTGGCTGGGGCCAACGTCCTGACTTTC.

This rearrangement joins TRBV7-9 to TRBJ2-3; D gene ambiguous. V was shortened by 5 bases and J by 2 bases, with 8 bases between the two germline ends. Germline CDR1 SEHNR, CDR2 FQNEAQ (reference sequence). The CDR3 is 13 residues long. CDR3 nucleotide sequence: TGTGCCAGCAGCCCCTCCCTCACAGATACGCAGTATTTT. This encodes CASSPSLTDTQYF.

The genes are TRBV7-2 and TRBJ2-3; no firm D call. V was trimmed by 2 bases and J by 3 bases, leaving 15 bases between them. CDR1 SGHTA and CDR2 FQGNSA come from the germline V gene. The CDR3 consists of 16 residues. In DNA form, the CDR3 reads TGTGCCAGCAGCTTACATCTCGCACTTGGAACAGATACGCAGTATTTT. It specifies CASSLHLALGTDTQYF.

V usage is TRBV10-3 and J usage is TRBJ2-1; 9 nucleotides line up with TRBD1. The CDR3 has 14 residues. V dropped 6 bases and J dropped 7; count of bases not matched to a gene: 7. Germline V CDR1 and CDR2: ENHRY, SYGVKD. The CDR3 DNA reads TGTGCCATCAGCGCCGGGACAGGGTTGAATGAGCAGTTCTTC. Translated, it gives CAISAGTGLNEQFF.

This clonotype was observed many times. The junction differs from germline at one of its ends, possibly a read error. The chain is built from TRBV5-1 and TRBJ2-3, with a tentative D call TRBD2 (6 bases). The germline V gene encodes CDR1 SGHRS and CDR2 YFSETQ. The CDR3 contains 15 residues. The CDR3 DNA follows: TGTGCCAGCAGCTTGGAACCGGGAGGCACAGATACGCAGTATTTT. It translates to CASSLEPGGTDTQYF.

This clonotype was seen many times. The rearrangement joins TRBV7-3 to TRBJ2-3; D ambiguous. The CDR3 is made up of 13 amino acids. From germline, CDR1 is SGHTA and CDR2 FQGTGA. Trimming removed 5 bases from V and 0 bases from J, with 6 bases in between. CDR3 in DNA: TGTGCCAGCAGCCGATCTAGCACAGATACGCAGTATTTT. Translation gives CASSRSSTDTQYF. Supplemented by reference TRBV7-3 and TRBJ2-3, the full variable domain reads GAGVSQTPSNKVTEKGKYVELRCDPISGHTALYWYRQSLGQGPEFLIYFQGTGAADDSGLPNDRFFAVRPEGSVSTLKIQRTERGDSAVYLCASSRSSTDTQYFGPGTRLTVL.

V and J are TRBV27 and TRBJ2-7, with 10 bases fitting TRBD2. Germline loops: CDR1 MNHEY, CDR2 SMNVEV (reference sequence). J gave up 2 bases and V 6 bases, and 4 bases lay outside the gene matches. The CDR3 runs to 14 residues. CDR3 in DNA: TGTGCCAGCAGGCTAGCGGGGGCTACCTACGAGCAGTACTTC. Encoded protein: CASRLAGATYEQYF.

V and J are TRBV7-9 and TRBJ1-1, with D uncertain. Trimming pared 2 bases from V and 5 bases from J, leaving 6 bases between. Germline-derived CDR1 and CDR2 are SEHNR and FQNEAQ (reference sequence). The CDR3 sequence is 12 residues long. CDR3 sequence (DNA): TGTGCCAGCAGCTTAAGCTGGACTGAAGCTTTCTTT. Its translation: CASSLSWTEAFF.

The chain has TRBV28 and TRBJ1-1; D is perhaps TRBD1 (5 bases). The CDR3 extends over 16 amino acids. The germline gives CDR1 MDHEN, CDR2 SYDVKM. With 6 bases removed from V and 1 base from J, the gap between germline ends came to 18 bases. CDR3 coding DNA: TGTGCCAGCAGCCCGGGACCTCTTATGGGGAACACTGAAGCTTTCTTT. Protein product: CASSPGPLMGNTEAFF.

The chain employs TRBV7-6 and TRBJ2-7; D gene uncertain. The germline gives CDR1 SGHVS, CDR2 FNYEAQ. V was shortened by 0 bases and J by 0 bases, with 9 bases between the two germline ends. CDR3 length: 15 amino acids. The CDR3 bases are TGTGCCAGCAGCTTAGCGATAACAGACTCCTACGAGCAGTACTTC. Amino acids: CASSLAITDSYEQYF.

This clonotype turned up a few times. The chain has TRBV7-9 and TRBJ1-5; D gene ambiguous. CDR3 length: 12 residues. V lost 3 bases and J lost 7, with 7 bases in between. The germline V gene encodes CDR1 SEHNR and CDR2 FQNEAQ (reference sequence). The CDR3 DNA reads as TGTGCCAGCAGCTTTTCTTACCAGCCCCAGCATTTT. Amino acids: CASSFSYQPQHF.

This clonotype was picked up a small number of times. The V call is TRBV3-1, the J call TRBJ2-1; 7 nucleotides line up with TRBD1. Germline assignment: CDR1 LGHDT and CDR2 YNNKEL (reference sequence). V lost 6 bases to trimming and J lost 5 bases; unmatched junction nucleotides: 10. This CDR3 is 15 amino acids long. The CDR3 region has the DNA TGTGCCAGCAGACGACAGGGCGGTTGGGACAATGAGCAGTTCTTC. Protein sequence: CASRRQGGWDNEQFF.